The next 5 T cell receptor beta chains were all read from a single sample in a study of T-cell memory formation after mild COVID-19. In TCRdb, the 5' RACE reads were re-called with MiXCR into one record per CDR3 protein. The table has 150,000 to 200,000 distinct CDR3 sequences, around 13% seen once. The material sequenced was PBMCs or a T cell subset sorted from them (not recorded which). These receptors all come from an adult woman who had mild COVID-19 (a few samples of this study predate the infection). Cell type and time point are not known.

V and J are TRBV5-6 and TRBJ2-5, with D maybe TRBD1 (5 bases). Germline V gene sequence: CDR1 SGHDT, CDR2 YYEEEE. V lost 0 bases and J lost 4, with 16 bases in between. This CDR3 region has 16 residues. This chain's CDR3 is CASSLEAGWDGETQYF. CDR3 sequence (DNA): TGTGCCAGCAGCTTGGAGGCAGGGTGGGATGGAGAGACCCAGTACTTC.

CDR3: CASSLTEGRDPGHF. The CDR3 DNA reads TGTGCCAGCAGTTTAACGGAGGGCCGGGATCCAGGGCATTTT. The chain carries TRBV12-3 or TRBV12-4 and TRBJ1-5; no definite D call. The CDR3 runs 14 residues. V was pared by 2 bases and J by 15 bases, with 20 bases between.

This chain joins TRBV24-1 and TRBJ2-7, with a possible D match to TRBD1 (6 bases). Per germline, CDR1 KGHDR and CDR2 SFDVKD. CDR3 length equals 12 residues. The V and J ends lost 9 bases and 0 bases respectively, with 8 bases between them. This CDR3 is CATQGTSYEQYF. The DNA for the CDR3 is TGTGCCACCCAGGGGACCTCCTACGAGCAGTACTTC.

The genes are TRBV7-6 and TRBJ2-1; 9 nucleotides align to TRBD2. J was trimmed by 4 bases and V by 7 bases; bases with no gene match: 14. Germline assignment: CDR1 SGHVS and CDR2 FNYEAQ. The CDR3 contains 17 residues. CDR3 sequence (DNA): TGTGCCAGCAACCGCGGGCGGGGGGGCCGAGGTTACAATGAGCAGTTCTTC. Its protein product is CASNRGRGGRGYNEQFF.

This clonotype was detected only a few times. The rearrangement joins TRBV20-1 to TRBJ1-2, with D possibly being TRBD1 (6 bases). From germline, CDR1 is DFQATT and CDR2 SNEGSKA (reference sequence). Trimming cost V 2 bases and J 5 bases, with 15 bases left between them. The CDR3 runs to 14 residues. The DNA for the CDR3 is TGCAGTGCTAGATATGGGGGGGCCCCTTATGGCTACACCTTC. Translated, it gives CSARYGGAPYGYTF.